This T cell receptor beta chain is from a study of T-cell memory formation after mild COVID-19. Study information: Among the donors, TCR clusters were largely specific to each donor.

Notes on the study in general: Largely, contracting CD4+ clones fell within CM and EM, and contracting CD8+ clones within EMRA.

The CDR3 runs 14 residues. Germline V CDR1 and CDR2: KGHSH, LQKENI. Trimming shortened V by 0 bases and J by 4 bases, and 9 bases separated the two germline ends. MiXCR, run by TCRdb on the 5' RACE reads, gives a single entry per CDR3 protein. There are approximately 42,000 distinct CDR3 sequences in the sample; 6.6% occur only once, and roughly 0.76% lies in the top ten. This clonotype was counted only a few times. Its antigen is unidentified. The V call is TRBV18, the J call TRBJ2-5; no clear D. Material: PBMCs or a T cell subset sorted from them (not recorded which). The sequence derives from an adult who had mild COVID-19 (a few samples of this study predate the infection). Cell type and time point are not known. This CDR3 is CASSPPSPRETQYF. CDR3 DNA: TGTGCCAGCTCACCACCTTCCCCCAGAGAGACCCAGTACTTC.